This entry features one T cell receptor (beta chain) sequence. The sample belongs to a study of blood T cell repertoires in COVID-19. Study information: PBMCs, B-cell-depleted T cells, or T cells were the source of the cDNA or gDNA that made up the material.

TCRdb's copy holds only in-frame clones and misses some; the assay was immunoSEQ multiplex PCR. The top ten clones hold 2% to 3% of a sample with hundreds of thousands of clones, roughly 90% of them seen once. The length of the CDR3 is 13 residues. Between the trimmed V and J ends, which lost 11 bases and 4 bases, there was a span of 17 bases. Adults between roughly 18 and 89 years of age took part from about 24 US areas. Participant-reported clinical history was the basis for cohort assignment. The chain uses TRBV12-3 or TRBV12-4 and TRBJ1-2; tentatively, D is TRBD1 (6 bases). The specimen sequenced was PBMCs or T cells enriched from blood (not recorded which). This receptor was obtained from a man aged 60-69 years who had recovered from COVID-19. As DNA, the CDR3 is TGTGCCGTTGGAGACGGGACACGCTATGGCTACACCTTC. It translates to CAVGDGTRYGYTF.